This T cell receptor (beta chain) appears in the sequencing data of a study of cytomegalovirus exposure and HLA in healthy donors. Study-level points and caveats: Productive status was seen about 90% or about 30% of the time for most TCR beta V segments in an earlier analysis. The Asian-associated ancestry cluster reportedly had fewer N-insertions than the 666-donor mean in a later analysis.

To note about this clone: Its antigen is as yet unknown.

With V trimmed by 1 base and J by 6 bases, 2 bases remained unmatched. The germline V gene has CDR1 SGHAT and CDR2 FQNNGV. CDR3 length: 14 residues. The PCR used 60 Vbeta and 13 Jbeta primers. Method: immunoSEQ multiplex PCR; TCRdb's copy keeps in-frame clones and lacks some. The listing records around 200,000 clones. All the people who gave samples were healthy bone marrow donors. The specimen sequenced was PBMCs. The receptor was isolated from a girl between 2 and 10 years old in good health and CMV-seropositive. The chain recombines TRBV11-2 with TRBJ2-2; 7 bases fit TRBD1. CDR3 region: CASSLGQGAGELFF. The CDR3 nucleotides are TGTGCCAGCAGCTTAGGTCAGGGGGCCGGGGAGCTGTTTTTT.